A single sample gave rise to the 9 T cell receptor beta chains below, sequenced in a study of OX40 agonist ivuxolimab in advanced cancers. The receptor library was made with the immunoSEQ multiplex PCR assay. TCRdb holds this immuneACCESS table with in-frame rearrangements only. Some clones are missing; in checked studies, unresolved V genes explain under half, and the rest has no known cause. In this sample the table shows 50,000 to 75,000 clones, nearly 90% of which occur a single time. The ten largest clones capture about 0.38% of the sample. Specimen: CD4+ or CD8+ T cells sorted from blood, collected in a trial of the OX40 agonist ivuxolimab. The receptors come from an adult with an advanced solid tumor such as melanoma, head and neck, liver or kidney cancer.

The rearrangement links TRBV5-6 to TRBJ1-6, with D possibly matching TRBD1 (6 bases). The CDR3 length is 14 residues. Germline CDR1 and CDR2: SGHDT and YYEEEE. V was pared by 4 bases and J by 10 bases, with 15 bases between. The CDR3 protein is CASSVGTPWSPLHF. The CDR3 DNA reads TGTGCCAGCAGCGTCGGGACACCCTGGTCACCCCTCCACTTT.

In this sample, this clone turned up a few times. The CDR3 coding sequence is TGTGCCAGCAGAAGGGCCGGGACAAACAACTATGGCTACACCTTC. This translates into CASRRAGTNNYGYTF. The chain carries TRBV5-5 and TRBJ1-2, with D maybe TRBD1 (6 bases). Trimming removed 5 bases from V and 2 bases from J, with 16 bases in between. The CDR3 extends over 15 amino acids. Germline V CDR1 and CDR2: SGHKS, YYEKEE (reference sequence).

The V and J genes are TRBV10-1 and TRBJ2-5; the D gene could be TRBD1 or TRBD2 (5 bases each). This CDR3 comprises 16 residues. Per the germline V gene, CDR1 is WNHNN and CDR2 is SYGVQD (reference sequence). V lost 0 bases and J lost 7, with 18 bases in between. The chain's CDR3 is CASSESRSGTCGTQYF. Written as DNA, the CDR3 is TGCGCCAGCAGTGAGTCGAGATCGGGGACGTGCGGGACCCAGTACTTC.

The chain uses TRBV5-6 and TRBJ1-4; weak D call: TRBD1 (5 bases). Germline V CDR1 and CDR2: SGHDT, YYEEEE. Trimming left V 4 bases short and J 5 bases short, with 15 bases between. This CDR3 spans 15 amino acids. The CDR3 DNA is TGTGCCAGCAGCGGAACGGGACTGAGAAATGAAAAACTGTTTTTT. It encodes CASSGTGLRNEKLFF.

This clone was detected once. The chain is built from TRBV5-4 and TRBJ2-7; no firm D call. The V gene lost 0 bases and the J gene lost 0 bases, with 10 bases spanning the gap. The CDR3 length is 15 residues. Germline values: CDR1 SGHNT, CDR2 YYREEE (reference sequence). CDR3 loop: CASSLDPIGSYEQYF. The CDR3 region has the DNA TGTGCCAGCAGCTTGGACCCGATAGGCTCCTACGAGCAGTACTTC.

The CDR3 loop is CASSFLPSGYGYTF. CDR3 in DNA: TGCGCCAGCAGCTTCCTGCCGTCAGGTTATGGCTACACCTTC. The chain uses TRBV5-1 and TRBJ1-2; no firm D call. CDR3 length: 14 residues. Trimming pared 2 bases from V and 5 bases from J, leaving 13 bases between. Germline values: CDR1 SGHRS, CDR2 YFSETQ.

Here the CDR3 reads CASSPQGNYGYTF. In DNA form, the CDR3 reads TGTGCCAGCAGCCCCCAGGGGAACTATGGCTACACCTTC. The V and J genes are TRBV11-1 and TRBJ1-2, with D perhaps matching TRBD1 (6 bases). Germline V gene data show CDR1 as SGHAT and CDR2 as FQDESV (reference sequence). The germline V and J ends were trimmed by 5 bases and 2 bases, with 9 bases remaining between them. CDR3 size: 13 residues.

The CDR3 DNA reads as TGTGCCAGCAGCTTAGAGGTGGGACAGGGTCGATATGGCTACACCTTC. Amino acids: CASSLEVGQGRYGYTF. V usage is TRBV11-2 and J usage is TRBJ1-2, with TRBD1 matching 9 bases. There are 16 residues in the CDR3. V lost 0 bases, J lost 5 bases, and 7 bases stayed unmatched. Germline V gives CDR1 SGHAT, CDR2 FQNNGV.

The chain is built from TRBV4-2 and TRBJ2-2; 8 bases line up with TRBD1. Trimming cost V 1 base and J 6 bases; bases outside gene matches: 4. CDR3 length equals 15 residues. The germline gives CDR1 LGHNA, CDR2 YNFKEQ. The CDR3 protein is CASSQVDRGAGELFF. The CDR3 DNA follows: TGTGCCAGCAGCCAAGTAGACAGGGGCGCCGGGGAGCTGTTTTTT.